The rows below give T cell receptor beta chains drawn from one sample of a study of blood T cell repertoires in COVID-19. Sequenced by immunoSEQ multiplex PCR; TCRdb stores in-frame clones only, minus some. The sample lists some 300,000 clones; 70% to 90% were seen once. The source material was peripheral blood. The source is a woman aged 45-60 years with COVID-19, enrolled during active disease. Both conserved end residues are part of each CDR3. Each record gives: J gene, V gene, D gene, clone size, CDR3 length, CDR3 protein, CDR3 DNA. D genes are given only for firm matches. Clone size is given for some rows only: seen once, a few or many times, or a class if the clone is expanded.

j_gene: TRBJ1-6; v_gene: TRBV2; d_gene: NA; abundance: few; len: 16; CDR3aa: CASSVRGGRDNSPLHF; CDR3nt: TGTGCCAGCAGTGTTCGCGGAGGGAGGGATAATTCACCCCTCCACTTT
j_gene: TRBJ2-2; v_gene: TRBV15; d_gene: NA; abundance: NA; len: 16; CDR3aa: CATSREESSVAGELFF; CDR3nt: TGTGCCACCAGCAGAGAGGAGTCTAGCGTGGCCGGGGAGCTGTTTTTT
j_gene: TRBJ2-1; v_gene: TRBV2; d_gene: TRBD2; abundance: NA; len: 14; CDR3aa: CASRTSDIDNEQFF; CDR3nt: TGTGCCAGCAGGACTAGCGACATAGACAATGAGCAGTTCTTC
j_gene: TRBJ2-1; v_gene: TRBV27; d_gene: TRBD2; abundance: NA; len: 15; CDR3aa: CASSLGRAVYNEQFF; CDR3nt: TGTGCCAGCAGTTTAGGGAGGGCGGTCTACAATGAGCAGTTCTTC
j_gene: TRBJ1-1; v_gene: TRBV19; d_gene: NA; abundance: few; len: 14; CDR3aa: CASSPQGLNTEAFF; CDR3nt: TGTGCCAGTAGTCCACAGGGTTTGAACACTGAAGCTTTCTTT
j_gene: TRBJ2-5; v_gene: TRBV27; d_gene: TRBD2; abundance: NA; len: 16; CDR3aa: CASSLLASGSLETQYF; CDR3nt: TGTGCCAGCAGTTTATTGGCTAGCGGGAGCTTGGAGACCCAGTACTTC
j_gene: TRBJ1-1; v_gene: TRBV19; d_gene: NA; abundance: NA; len: 16; CDR3aa: CASRPGTNPWGTEAFF; CDR3nt: TGTGCCAGTAGACCAGGGACAAATCCCTGGGGCACTGAAGCTTTCTTT
j_gene: TRBJ1-4; v_gene: TRBV6-5; d_gene: TRBD1; abundance: NA; len: 15; CDR3aa: CASSPGQATNEKLFF; CDR3nt: TGTGCCAGCAGTCCGGGACAGGCAACTAATGAAAAACTGTTTTTT
j_gene: TRBJ1-2; v_gene: TRBV5-8; d_gene: TRBD1; abundance: NA; len: 15; CDR3aa: CASSRGQGAGYGYTF; CDR3nt: TGTGCCAGCAGCCGGGGACAGGGGGCAGGCTATGGCTACACCTTC
j_gene: TRBJ1-3; v_gene: TRBV19; d_gene: NA; abundance: NA; len: 11; CDR3aa: CASTLRNTIYF; CDR3nt: TGTGCCAGTACCCTTCGAAACACCATATATTTT
j_gene: TRBJ2-7; v_gene: TRBV5-4; d_gene: TRBD2; abundance: few; len: 15; CDR3aa: CASSLGSGRNGEQYF; CDR3nt: TGTGCCAGCAGCTTGGGGAGCGGGAGAAACGGCGAGCAGTACTTC
j_gene: TRBJ1-5; v_gene: TRBV3-1/TRBV3-2; d_gene: NA; abundance: NA; len: 12; CDR3aa: CASSVANQPQHF; CDR3nt: TGTGCCAGCAGTGTAGCAAATCAGCCCCAGCATTTT
j_gene: TRBJ1-4; v_gene: TRBV7-8; d_gene: TRBD1; abundance: NA; len: 17; CDR3aa: CASRTGFPYATNEKLFF; CDR3nt: TGTGCCAGCAGGACAGGGTTCCCTTATGCAACTAATGAAAAACTGTTTTTT
j_gene: TRBJ2-3; v_gene: TRBV6-5; d_gene: NA; abundance: NA; len: 15; CDR3aa: CASRPRGGGTDTQYF; CDR3nt: TGTGCCAGCAGACCCCGGGGAGGAGGCACAGATACGCAGTATTTT
j_gene: TRBJ2-1; v_gene: TRBV11-2; d_gene: TRBD2; abundance: once; len: 16; CDR3aa: CASSREAELSYNEQFF; CDR3nt: TGTGCCAGCAGCCGGGAGGCCGAGCTTTCCTACAATGAGCAGTTCTTC
j_gene: TRBJ1-2; v_gene: TRBV19; d_gene: NA; abundance: NA; len: 13; CDR3aa: CASSMRGYYGYTF; CDR3nt: TGTGCCAGTAGTATGCGGGGGTACTATGGCTACACCTTC